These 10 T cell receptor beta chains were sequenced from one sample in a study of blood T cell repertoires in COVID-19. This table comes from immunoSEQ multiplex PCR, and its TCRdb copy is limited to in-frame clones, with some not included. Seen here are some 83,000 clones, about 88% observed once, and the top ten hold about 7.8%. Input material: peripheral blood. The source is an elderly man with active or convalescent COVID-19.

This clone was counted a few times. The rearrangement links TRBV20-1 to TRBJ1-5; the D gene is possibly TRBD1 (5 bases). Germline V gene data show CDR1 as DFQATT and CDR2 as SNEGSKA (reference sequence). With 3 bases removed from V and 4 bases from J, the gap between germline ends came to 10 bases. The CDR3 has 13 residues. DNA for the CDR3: TGCAGTGCTAGTTCGGGGGGGAATCAGCCCCAGCATTTT. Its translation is CSASSGGNQPQHF.

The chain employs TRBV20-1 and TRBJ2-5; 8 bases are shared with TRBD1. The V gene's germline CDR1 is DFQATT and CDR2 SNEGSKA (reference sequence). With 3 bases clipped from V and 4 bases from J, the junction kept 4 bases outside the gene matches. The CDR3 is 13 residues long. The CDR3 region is CSASSDRAETQYF. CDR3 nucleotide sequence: TGCAGTGCTAGTTCGGACAGGGCAGAGACCCAGTACTTC.

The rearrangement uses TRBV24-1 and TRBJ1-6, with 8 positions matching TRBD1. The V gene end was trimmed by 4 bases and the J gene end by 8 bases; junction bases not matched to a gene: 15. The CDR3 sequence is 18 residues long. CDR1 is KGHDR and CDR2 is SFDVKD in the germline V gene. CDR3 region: CATSEPDTGGIWYSPLHF. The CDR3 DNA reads TGTGCCACCAGTGAACCAGATACAGGGGGAATATGGTATTCACCCCTCCACTTT.

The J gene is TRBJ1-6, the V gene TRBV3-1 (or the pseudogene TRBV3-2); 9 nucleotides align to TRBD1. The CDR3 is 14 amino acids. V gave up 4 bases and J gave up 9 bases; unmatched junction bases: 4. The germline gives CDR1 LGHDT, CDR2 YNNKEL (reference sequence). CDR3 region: CASSPGTGFSPLHF. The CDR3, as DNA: TGTGCCAGCAGCCCTGGGACAGGGTTTTCACCCCTCCACTTT.

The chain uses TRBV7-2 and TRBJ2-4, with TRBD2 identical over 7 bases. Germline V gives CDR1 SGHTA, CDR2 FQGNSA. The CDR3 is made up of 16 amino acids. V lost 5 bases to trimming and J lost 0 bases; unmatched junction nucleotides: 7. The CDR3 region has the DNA TGTGCCAGCAGCACCCGACTAGCCCGAGCCAAAAACATTCAGTACTTC. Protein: CASSTRLARAKNIQYF.

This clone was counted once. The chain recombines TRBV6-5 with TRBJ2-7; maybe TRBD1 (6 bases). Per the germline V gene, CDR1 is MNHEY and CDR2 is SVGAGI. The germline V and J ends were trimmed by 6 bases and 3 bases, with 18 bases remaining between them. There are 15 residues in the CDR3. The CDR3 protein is CASRKDSRGLYEQYV. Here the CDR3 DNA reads TGTGCCAGCAGAAAGGACAGCCGAGGGCTCTACGAGCAGTACGTC.

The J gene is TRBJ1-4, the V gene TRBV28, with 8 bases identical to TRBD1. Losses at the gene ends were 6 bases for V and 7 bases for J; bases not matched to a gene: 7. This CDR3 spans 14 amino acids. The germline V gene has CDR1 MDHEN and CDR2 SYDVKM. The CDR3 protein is CASRAQGAGEKLFF. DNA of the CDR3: TGTGCCAGCAGGGCGCAGGGGGCGGGTGAAAAACTGTTTTTT.

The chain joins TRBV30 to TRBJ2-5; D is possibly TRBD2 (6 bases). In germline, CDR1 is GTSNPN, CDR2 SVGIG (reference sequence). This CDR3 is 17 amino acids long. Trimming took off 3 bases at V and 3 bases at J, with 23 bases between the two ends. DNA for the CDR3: TGTGCCTGGAGCCGTAAAAAGCGATTGCGGGGCGAAGAGACCCAGTACTTC. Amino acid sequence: CAWSRKKRLRGEETQYF.

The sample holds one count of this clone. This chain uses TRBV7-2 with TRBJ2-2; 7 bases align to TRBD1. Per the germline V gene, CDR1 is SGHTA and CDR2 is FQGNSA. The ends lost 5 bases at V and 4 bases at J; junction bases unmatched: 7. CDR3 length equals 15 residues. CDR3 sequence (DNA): TGTGCCAGCAGCCTGACAGGGTCGGGCACCGGGGAGCTGTTTTTT. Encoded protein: CASSLTGSGTGELFF.

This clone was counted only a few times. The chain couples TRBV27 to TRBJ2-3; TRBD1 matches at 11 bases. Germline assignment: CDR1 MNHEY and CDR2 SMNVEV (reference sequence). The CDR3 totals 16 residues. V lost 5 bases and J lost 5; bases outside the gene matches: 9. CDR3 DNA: TGTGCCAGCAGTCCTCGGACAGGGGGCTACAAAGATACGCAGTATTTT. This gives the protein CASSPRTGGYKDTQYF.